The rows below give T cell receptor beta chains drawn from one sample of a study of T cell responses to AZD1222 COVID-19 vaccine. The assay was immunoSEQ multiplex PCR, and TCRdb's table has in-frame clones only and misses some. This sample has roughly 140,000 clones; more than 80% occur once, and the top ten carry about 3.3%. The sequences come from peripheral blood, collected 28 days after the second AZD1222 dose. These receptor sequences come from an adult who received the AZD1222 COVID-19 vaccine. Both conserved end residues are trimmed from each CDR3.

>TRBV25-1
ASSAGRHYGYT
>TRBV3-1/TRBV3-2
ASSLSMVLSLNTEAF
>TRBV6-5
ASMGQGNTEAF
>TRBV15
ATSREKRYYGYT
>TRBV5-1
ASSLPGLVTEAF
>TRBV19
ASSIGSRYEQY
>TRBV7-2
ASSLEATGGHWNYGYT
>TRBV6-5
ASRDQSYSNQPQH
>TRBV7-9
ASSRSAGGSTDTQY
>TRBV5-1
ASSPLGAMNTEAF
>TRBV19
ASSMTVNYGYT
>TRBV5-1
ASSLAAGANYGYT
>TRBV3-1/TRBV3-2
ASSQGAWTEAF
>TRBV10-3
AISESGTSVETQY
>TRBV6-2/TRBV6-3
ASSPRLAWPEETQY
>TRBV11-1
ASSSWSGARGYT
>TRBV7-8
ASSLRPSSSGANVLT
>TRBV18
ASSPDREHVF
>TRBV5-1
ASSSDTTNYGYT
>TRBV5-6
ASSSRTYEQY
>TRBV5-4
ASSQGLAVSYEQY
>TRBV15
ATSRVADSYGYT
>TRBV20-1
SAGNTEAF
>TRBV24-1
ATSEQGATNEKLF
>TRBV29-1
SGTGGYGYT
>TRBV27
ASSRGMNMNTEAF
>TRBV7-2
ASSLTDRRLYYGYT
>TRBV5-1
ASSTRLGVDTDTQY
>TRBV2
ASSEPDEPGEKLF
>TRBV7-9
ASSFQGKSNQPQH
>TRBV5-1
ASSTGQAQVPDTQY
>TRBV9
ASSVGSRSSYNEQF
>TRBV6-5
ASSTDRDQPQH
>TRBV28
ASSPYRGLGTGELF
>TRBV11-3
ASSAGTGGQETQY
>TRBV30
AWSVGPLSQNYGYT